This entry concerns a single T cell receptor beta chain. A sample-barcoded 5' primer and a J-beta primer mix were used in a second PCR of about 6 to 12 cycles. TCRdb fed the 5' RACE reads into MiXCR, producing one record per CDR3 protein. The sample records almost 1 million distinct CDR3 sequences, just over 50% being singletons. This specimen comes from a study of blood T cells in healthy people across ages. This CDR3 has 13 amino acids. Germline CDR1 reads SQVTM; CDR2 reads ANQGSEA. The trim removed 4 bases at V and 5 bases at J, leaving 6 bases unmatched. Sequenced input: blood. The sequence derives from a woman aged 55-75 years in good health. The genes are TRBV29-1 and TRBJ2-7, with TRBD2 identical over 9 bases. CDR3 amino acids: CSVVLAGRNEQYF. Here the CDR3 DNA reads TGCAGCGTTGTACTAGCGGGCAGGAACGAGCAGTACTTC.